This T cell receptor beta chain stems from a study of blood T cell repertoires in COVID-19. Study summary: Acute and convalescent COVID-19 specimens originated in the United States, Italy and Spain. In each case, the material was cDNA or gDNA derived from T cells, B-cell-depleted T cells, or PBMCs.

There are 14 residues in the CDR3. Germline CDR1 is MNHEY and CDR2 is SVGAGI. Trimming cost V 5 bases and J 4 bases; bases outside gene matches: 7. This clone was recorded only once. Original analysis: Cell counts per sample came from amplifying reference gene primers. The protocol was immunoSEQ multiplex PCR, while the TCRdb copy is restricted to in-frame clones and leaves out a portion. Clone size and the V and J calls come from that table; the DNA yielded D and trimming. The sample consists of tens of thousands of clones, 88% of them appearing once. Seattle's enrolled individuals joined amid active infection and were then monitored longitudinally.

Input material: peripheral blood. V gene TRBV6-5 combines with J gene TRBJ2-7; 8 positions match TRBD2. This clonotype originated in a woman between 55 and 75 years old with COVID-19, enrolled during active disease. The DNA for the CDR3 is TGTGCCAGCAGTCTTAGCGGGATTGGGTACGAGCAGTACTTC. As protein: CASSLSGIGYEQYF.